Listed below are T cell receptor beta chains from one sample, sequenced in a study of control samples from healthy donors and cancer patients. Profiling relied on immunoSEQ multiplex PCR, and the TCRdb table lists in-frame clones only, not all of them. The table shows 120,000 to 150,000 clones, with around 92% occurring only once. The specimen was blood. These receptors originate from a man aged 25-45 years in good health. Each CDR3 is given without its conserved first and last residue. Fields, in order: J gene, V gene, CDR3 length, CDR3 protein.

TRBJ1-5 | TRBV6-5 | 12 | ASRTGGSNQPQH
TRBJ1-4 | TRBV7-9 | 13 | ASSSIDRVGGKLF
TRBJ1-2 | TRBV6-6 | 12 | ASRFTAVHYGYT
TRBJ2-3 | TRBV12-5 | 12 | ASGSDRLRDTQY
TRBJ2-7 | TRBV5-4 | 12 | ASSQPLAGYEQY
TRBJ2-1 | TRBV6-5 | 13 | ASSYPQGAGNEQF
TRBJ1-5 | TRBV6-5 | 12 | ASRQTGSNQPQH
TRBJ2-3 | TRBV3-1/TRBV3-2 | 14 | ASSQETSKFTDTQY
TRBJ2-7 | TRBV21-1 | 12 | ASSKVEGLHEQY
TRBJ1-2 | TRBV15 | 11 | ATSKTGDYGYT
TRBJ1-1 | TRBV5-1 | 14 | ASSLGQEFKNTEAF
TRBJ1-1 | TRBV14 | 11 | ASSLDRHTEAF
TRBJ1-1 | TRBV7-3 | 11 | ASSQLRHTEAF
TRBJ1-1 | TRBV4-1 | 12 | ASSQDRSDREAF
TRBJ1-1 | TRBV5-1 | 12 | ASSLGQMNTEAF
TRBJ1-6 | TRBV19 | 11 | ASSIGTKLPLH
TRBJ2-5 | TRBV19 | 14 | ASSLRTLADQETQY
TRBJ1-1 | TRBV5-1 | 14 | ASSLAMGAVGTEAF
TRBJ1-3 | TRBV25-1 | 13 | ASSGGSISGNTIY
TRBJ2-7 | TRBV9 | 13 | ASSASGGASYEQY
TRBJ2-3 | TRBV5-1 | 13 | ASSAGGGGTDTQY
TRBJ2-2 | TRBV2 | 12 | ASSVASGTGELF
TRBJ2-7 | TRBV5-5 | 13 | ASSLSSGGSYEQY
TRBJ2-3 | TRBV15 | 15 | ATSSQGVAGLMDTQY
TRBJ1-5 | TRBV7-2 | 16 | ASSLKGPGQGSNQPQH
TRBJ2-7 | TRBV9 | 14 | ASSVGIGVGSYEQY
TRBJ2-3 | TRBV7-2 | 13 | ASSLGGGRTDTQY
TRBJ1-6 | TRBV29-1 | 11 | SVAEGLNSPLH
TRBJ1-5 | TRBV27 | 12 | ASSYRGVNQPQH
TRBJ1-2 | TRBV28 | 12 | ASSLWGAHYGYT
TRBJ1-4 | TRBV21-1 | 18 | ASSKEVGGPQGADREKLF
TRBJ1-2 | TRBV29-1 | 10 | SVEGQNYGYT
TRBJ1-5 | TRBV27 | 11 | ASSWSQNQPQH
TRBJ2-1 | TRBV19 | 11 | ASIDPSSNEQF
TRBJ2-1 | TRBV12-3/TRBV12-4 | 11 | ASSWSGRNEQF
TRBJ1-2 | TRBV9 | 13 | ASSVGVWGAQGYT
TRBJ2-3 | TRBV5-1 | 12 | ASETGSSTDTQY
TRBJ1-6 | TRBV27 | 13 | ASSPGQGYNSPLH
TRBJ2-1 | TRBV6-6 | 13 | ASSYGGGLNNEQF
TRBJ1-2 | TRBV12-5 | 12 | ASGLVDRFYGYT
TRBJ2-1 | TRBV5-1 | 13 | ASSFTYDTYNEQF
TRBJ1-1 | TRBV19 | 9 | ASSLFTEAF
TRBJ2-2 | TRBV29-1 | 10 | SVGLGAGELF
TRBJ1-5 | TRBV19 | 11 | ASNPGGYQPQH
TRBJ1-1 | TRBV30 | 12 | AWSAGRLNTEAF
TRBJ2-7 | TRBV23-1 | 12 | ASSRRLVGYEQY
TRBJ2-1 | TRBV5-1 | 12 | ASSSDGAYNEQF
TRBJ2-7 | TRBV9 | 12 | ASSVGTSGYEQY
TRBJ1-5 | TRBV9 | 13 | ASSVDYRVGAPQH
TRBJ1-3 | TRBV7-9 | 14 | ASSFDRWGIGNTIY
TRBJ2-3 | TRBV5-1 | 13 | ASSLSWGATDTQY
TRBJ2-1 | TRBV11-3 | 11 | ASSSPPYNEQF
TRBJ2-6 | TRBV5-6 | 14 | ASSILTGAGANVLT
TRBJ2-3 | TRBV9 | 13 | ASSAAQGRTDTQY
TRBJ2-3 | TRBV6-5 | 12 | ASSYEAIGGTQY
TRBJ1-1 | TRBV27 | 13 | ASSSDGTIRRAAF
TRBJ2-1 | TRBV11-2 | 18 | ASSLDYRRVALSSYNEQF
TRBJ2-7 | TRBV12-3/TRBV12-4 | 9 | ASSSSYEQY
TRBJ1-6 | TRBV3-1/TRBV3-2 | 15 | ASSQDWSVGGHSPLH